The 14 T cell receptor beta chains below come from one sample, sequenced in a study of Ad26.COV2.S vaccination and SARS-CoV-2 variants. Measured with immunoSEQ multiplex PCR; TCRdb has only the in-frame clones, and not every one. The data contain around 250,000 clones, about 89% of them singletons. Treatment reported: roughly 20 received Ad26.COV2.S at low or high dose, single or two shots; a few received placebo; per-sample allocation not given. Material that was analyzed had been drawn on day 63 after the first vaccine or placebo injection. Sequencing was performed on peripheral blood, taken in a trial of Ad26.COV2.S vaccine versus placebo. These receptors were obtained from a person between 18 and 59 years old who received the Ad26.COV2.S COVID-19 vaccine or a placebo.

The chain couples TRBV19 to TRBJ1-1; 9 nucleotides agree with TRBD1. J lost 3 bases, V lost 4 bases, and 3 bases had no gene match. The germline gives CDR1 LNHDA, CDR2 SQIVND (reference sequence). The CDR3 totals 14 residues. The CDR3 here is CASSTRTGDTEAFF. CDR3 DNA sequence: TGTGCCAGTAGTACAAGGACAGGGGACACTGAAGCTTTCTTT.

The V and J genes are TRBV6-5 and TRBJ2-3; no clear D. The V gene lost 0 bases and the J gene lost 1 base, with 8 bases spanning the gap. Germline V CDR1 and CDR2: MNHEY, SVGAGI. The length of the CDR3 is 15 residues. The CDR3 protein is CASSYSGLRTDTQYF. Written as DNA, the CDR3 is TGTGCCAGCAGTTACTCGGGCCTACGCACAGATACGCAGTATTTT.

A single count supports this clone. The chain links TRBV9 to TRBJ1-5; maybe TRBD1 (6 bases). CDR3 length equals 14 residues. The ends were cut back, 0 bases at V and 4 bases at J, with 8 bases in the middle. Germline assignment: CDR1 SGDLS and CDR2 YYNGEE. DNA for the CDR3: TGTGCCAGCAGCGTAGGGACAGAGAATCAGCCCCAGCATTTT. Protein product: CASSVGTENQPQHF.

The V call is TRBV27, the J call TRBJ2-7; D could derive from TRBD1 or TRBD2 (6 bases each). This CDR3 spans 13 amino acids. V lost 4 bases and J 3 bases, leaving 10 bases between the germline ends. Germline loops: CDR1 MNHEY, CDR2 SMNVEV (reference sequence). The chain's CDR3 is CASSWGAHYEQYF. In DNA form, the CDR3 reads TGTGCCAGCAGTTGGGGGGCCCACTACGAGCAGTACTTC.

The rearrangement links TRBV3-1 (or the pseudogene TRBV3-2) to TRBJ2-3, with D perhaps matching TRBD2 (6 bases). V was cut by 1 base and J by 4 bases, with 12 bases left in between. The germline V gene encodes CDR1 LGHDT and CDR2 YNNKEL (reference sequence). CDR3 length: 15 amino acids. The CDR3 DNA follows: TGTGCCAGCAGCCAAGGGGGCCCGGGGGCAGATACGCAGTATTTT. It is translated as CASSQGGPGADTQYF.

V and J are TRBV7-9 and TRBJ1-4, with 7 nucleotides matching TRBD1. V shed 6 bases, J shed 1 base, and the junction held 5 bases outside the gene matches. The CDR3 is 15 amino acids. Germline assignment: CDR1 SEHNR and CDR2 FQNEAQ (reference sequence). DNA for the CDR3: TGTGCCAGCAGTTACTGGACAGGAACTAATGAAAAACTGTTTTTT. It yields the protein CASSYWTGTNEKLFF.

The chain has TRBV7-8 and TRBJ1-6; D call uncertain. The CDR3 totals 19 residues. Germline lookup yields CDR1 SGHVS and CDR2 FQNEAQ. Trimming removed 1 base at V and 0 bases at J, with 16 bases between. The CDR3 sequence: CASSLGESVGRSYNSPLHF. Here the CDR3 DNA reads TGTGCCAGCAGCTTAGGGGAGTCGGTGGGCCGCTCCTATAATTCACCCCTCCACTTT.

The chain joins TRBV27 to TRBJ2-1, with a tentative D call TRBD2 (5 bases). The V end was cut by 6 bases, the J end by 9 bases, with 21 bases between. Germline CDR1 reads MNHEY; CDR2 reads SMNVEV (reference sequence). The CDR3 is 15 amino acids. The CDR3 reads CASSAPTTRSGEQFF. CDR3 nucleotides: TGTGCCAGCAGCGCACCTACTACTAGGTCTGGTGAGCAGTTCTTC.

CDR3 sequence: CASSYKKNFQETQYF. Here the CDR3 DNA reads TGTGCCAGCAGTTACAAGAAGAACTTCCAAGAGACCCAGTACTTC. The V gene is TRBV6-2 or TRBV6-3, the J gene TRBJ2-5; D unresolved. The CDR3 totals 15 residues. Per germline, CDR1 MNHEY and CDR2 SVGEGT. The V gene lost 2 bases and the J gene lost 1 base, with 11 bases spanning the gap.

This clone was observed a single time. This chain joins TRBV5-4 and TRBJ1-2; 9 nucleotides line up with TRBD1. From germline, CDR1 is SGHNT and CDR2 YYREEE (reference sequence). The V and J ends lost 4 bases and 6 bases, in that order; junction bases with no gene match: 7. The CDR3 consists of 14 residues. The CDR3 loop reads CASSTRDRVNGYTF. CDR3 nucleotide sequence: TGTGCCAGCAGCACGCGGGACAGGGTAAATGGCTACACCTTC.

The V call is TRBV25-1, the J call TRBJ2-7, with 8 bases lining up with TRBD1. The V segment lost 3 bases and the J segment 5 bases; nucleotides outside the gene matches: 6. Looked up from germline, CDR1 is MGHDK and CDR2 is SYGVNS. The CDR3 extends over 14 amino acids. The CDR3 DNA reads TGTGCCAGCAGTGATCCAGGGGGCAGGGACGAGCAGTACTTC. Residues: CASSDPGGRDEQYF.

The chain has TRBV29-1 and TRBJ1-5; 9 bases match TRBD1. V shed 6 bases and J 0 bases; nucleotides not matched to a gene: 3. CDR1 SQVTM and CDR2 ANQGSEA come from the germline V gene. The CDR3 spans 14 residues. CDR3 amino acids: CSVAGQGSNQPQHF. In DNA form, the CDR3 reads TGCAGCGTAGCGGGACAGGGTAGCAATCAGCCCCAGCATTTT.

V and J are TRBV18 and TRBJ1-2; the D is unclear. V lost 2 bases to trimming and J lost 8 bases, with 15 bases between them. The CDR3 extends over 14 amino acids. CDR1 and CDR2 (germline): KGHSH, LQKENI. The CDR3 DNA reads TGTGCCAGCTCACCAGCGACAACTCAAAGGGGCTACACCTTC. As protein: CASSPATTQRGYTF.

This chain uses TRBV10-3 with TRBJ1-5; D possibly corresponds to TRBD1 (5 bases). The CDR3 runs 13 residues. Germline assignment: CDR1 ENHRY and CDR2 SYGVKD. V was trimmed by 3 bases and J by 9 bases, leaving 12 bases between them. The CDR3 loop is CAISDYGGSPQHF. The CDR3 DNA reads TGTGCCATCAGTGACTACGGGGGTTCGCCCCAGCATTTT.